Detailed here is one T cell receptor (beta chain). Its antigen is undetermined. This entry comes from a study of Tregs in tolerant kidney transplant recipients. Study-wide results and caveats: The small number of patients limits these findings pending further validation.

Libraries were prepared by immunoSEQ multiplex PCR; TCRdb keeps only in-frame clonotypes and omits some of them. The repertoire has under 100,000 clones, just over 90% of them found once; the top ten carry over 4%. Trimming shortened V by 0 bases and J by 5 bases, and 13 bases separated the two germline ends. CDR1 and CDR2 (germline): SGHDN, FVKESK. This CDR3 is 15 amino acids long. Thawed PBMCs were FACS-sorted into unstimulated CD4+CD25+CD127- regulatory T cells, CD4+CD25- non-regulatory cells, CD4 and CD8 cells. The sequence was collected from a human donor in good health. This chain links TRBV14 with TRBJ1-1; no clear D. The source material was CD8+ T cells from blood. CDR3 DNA: TGTGCCAGCAGCCAAGATGTGCGGGCGCGGACTGAAGCTTTCTTT. This encodes CASSQDVRARTEAFF.